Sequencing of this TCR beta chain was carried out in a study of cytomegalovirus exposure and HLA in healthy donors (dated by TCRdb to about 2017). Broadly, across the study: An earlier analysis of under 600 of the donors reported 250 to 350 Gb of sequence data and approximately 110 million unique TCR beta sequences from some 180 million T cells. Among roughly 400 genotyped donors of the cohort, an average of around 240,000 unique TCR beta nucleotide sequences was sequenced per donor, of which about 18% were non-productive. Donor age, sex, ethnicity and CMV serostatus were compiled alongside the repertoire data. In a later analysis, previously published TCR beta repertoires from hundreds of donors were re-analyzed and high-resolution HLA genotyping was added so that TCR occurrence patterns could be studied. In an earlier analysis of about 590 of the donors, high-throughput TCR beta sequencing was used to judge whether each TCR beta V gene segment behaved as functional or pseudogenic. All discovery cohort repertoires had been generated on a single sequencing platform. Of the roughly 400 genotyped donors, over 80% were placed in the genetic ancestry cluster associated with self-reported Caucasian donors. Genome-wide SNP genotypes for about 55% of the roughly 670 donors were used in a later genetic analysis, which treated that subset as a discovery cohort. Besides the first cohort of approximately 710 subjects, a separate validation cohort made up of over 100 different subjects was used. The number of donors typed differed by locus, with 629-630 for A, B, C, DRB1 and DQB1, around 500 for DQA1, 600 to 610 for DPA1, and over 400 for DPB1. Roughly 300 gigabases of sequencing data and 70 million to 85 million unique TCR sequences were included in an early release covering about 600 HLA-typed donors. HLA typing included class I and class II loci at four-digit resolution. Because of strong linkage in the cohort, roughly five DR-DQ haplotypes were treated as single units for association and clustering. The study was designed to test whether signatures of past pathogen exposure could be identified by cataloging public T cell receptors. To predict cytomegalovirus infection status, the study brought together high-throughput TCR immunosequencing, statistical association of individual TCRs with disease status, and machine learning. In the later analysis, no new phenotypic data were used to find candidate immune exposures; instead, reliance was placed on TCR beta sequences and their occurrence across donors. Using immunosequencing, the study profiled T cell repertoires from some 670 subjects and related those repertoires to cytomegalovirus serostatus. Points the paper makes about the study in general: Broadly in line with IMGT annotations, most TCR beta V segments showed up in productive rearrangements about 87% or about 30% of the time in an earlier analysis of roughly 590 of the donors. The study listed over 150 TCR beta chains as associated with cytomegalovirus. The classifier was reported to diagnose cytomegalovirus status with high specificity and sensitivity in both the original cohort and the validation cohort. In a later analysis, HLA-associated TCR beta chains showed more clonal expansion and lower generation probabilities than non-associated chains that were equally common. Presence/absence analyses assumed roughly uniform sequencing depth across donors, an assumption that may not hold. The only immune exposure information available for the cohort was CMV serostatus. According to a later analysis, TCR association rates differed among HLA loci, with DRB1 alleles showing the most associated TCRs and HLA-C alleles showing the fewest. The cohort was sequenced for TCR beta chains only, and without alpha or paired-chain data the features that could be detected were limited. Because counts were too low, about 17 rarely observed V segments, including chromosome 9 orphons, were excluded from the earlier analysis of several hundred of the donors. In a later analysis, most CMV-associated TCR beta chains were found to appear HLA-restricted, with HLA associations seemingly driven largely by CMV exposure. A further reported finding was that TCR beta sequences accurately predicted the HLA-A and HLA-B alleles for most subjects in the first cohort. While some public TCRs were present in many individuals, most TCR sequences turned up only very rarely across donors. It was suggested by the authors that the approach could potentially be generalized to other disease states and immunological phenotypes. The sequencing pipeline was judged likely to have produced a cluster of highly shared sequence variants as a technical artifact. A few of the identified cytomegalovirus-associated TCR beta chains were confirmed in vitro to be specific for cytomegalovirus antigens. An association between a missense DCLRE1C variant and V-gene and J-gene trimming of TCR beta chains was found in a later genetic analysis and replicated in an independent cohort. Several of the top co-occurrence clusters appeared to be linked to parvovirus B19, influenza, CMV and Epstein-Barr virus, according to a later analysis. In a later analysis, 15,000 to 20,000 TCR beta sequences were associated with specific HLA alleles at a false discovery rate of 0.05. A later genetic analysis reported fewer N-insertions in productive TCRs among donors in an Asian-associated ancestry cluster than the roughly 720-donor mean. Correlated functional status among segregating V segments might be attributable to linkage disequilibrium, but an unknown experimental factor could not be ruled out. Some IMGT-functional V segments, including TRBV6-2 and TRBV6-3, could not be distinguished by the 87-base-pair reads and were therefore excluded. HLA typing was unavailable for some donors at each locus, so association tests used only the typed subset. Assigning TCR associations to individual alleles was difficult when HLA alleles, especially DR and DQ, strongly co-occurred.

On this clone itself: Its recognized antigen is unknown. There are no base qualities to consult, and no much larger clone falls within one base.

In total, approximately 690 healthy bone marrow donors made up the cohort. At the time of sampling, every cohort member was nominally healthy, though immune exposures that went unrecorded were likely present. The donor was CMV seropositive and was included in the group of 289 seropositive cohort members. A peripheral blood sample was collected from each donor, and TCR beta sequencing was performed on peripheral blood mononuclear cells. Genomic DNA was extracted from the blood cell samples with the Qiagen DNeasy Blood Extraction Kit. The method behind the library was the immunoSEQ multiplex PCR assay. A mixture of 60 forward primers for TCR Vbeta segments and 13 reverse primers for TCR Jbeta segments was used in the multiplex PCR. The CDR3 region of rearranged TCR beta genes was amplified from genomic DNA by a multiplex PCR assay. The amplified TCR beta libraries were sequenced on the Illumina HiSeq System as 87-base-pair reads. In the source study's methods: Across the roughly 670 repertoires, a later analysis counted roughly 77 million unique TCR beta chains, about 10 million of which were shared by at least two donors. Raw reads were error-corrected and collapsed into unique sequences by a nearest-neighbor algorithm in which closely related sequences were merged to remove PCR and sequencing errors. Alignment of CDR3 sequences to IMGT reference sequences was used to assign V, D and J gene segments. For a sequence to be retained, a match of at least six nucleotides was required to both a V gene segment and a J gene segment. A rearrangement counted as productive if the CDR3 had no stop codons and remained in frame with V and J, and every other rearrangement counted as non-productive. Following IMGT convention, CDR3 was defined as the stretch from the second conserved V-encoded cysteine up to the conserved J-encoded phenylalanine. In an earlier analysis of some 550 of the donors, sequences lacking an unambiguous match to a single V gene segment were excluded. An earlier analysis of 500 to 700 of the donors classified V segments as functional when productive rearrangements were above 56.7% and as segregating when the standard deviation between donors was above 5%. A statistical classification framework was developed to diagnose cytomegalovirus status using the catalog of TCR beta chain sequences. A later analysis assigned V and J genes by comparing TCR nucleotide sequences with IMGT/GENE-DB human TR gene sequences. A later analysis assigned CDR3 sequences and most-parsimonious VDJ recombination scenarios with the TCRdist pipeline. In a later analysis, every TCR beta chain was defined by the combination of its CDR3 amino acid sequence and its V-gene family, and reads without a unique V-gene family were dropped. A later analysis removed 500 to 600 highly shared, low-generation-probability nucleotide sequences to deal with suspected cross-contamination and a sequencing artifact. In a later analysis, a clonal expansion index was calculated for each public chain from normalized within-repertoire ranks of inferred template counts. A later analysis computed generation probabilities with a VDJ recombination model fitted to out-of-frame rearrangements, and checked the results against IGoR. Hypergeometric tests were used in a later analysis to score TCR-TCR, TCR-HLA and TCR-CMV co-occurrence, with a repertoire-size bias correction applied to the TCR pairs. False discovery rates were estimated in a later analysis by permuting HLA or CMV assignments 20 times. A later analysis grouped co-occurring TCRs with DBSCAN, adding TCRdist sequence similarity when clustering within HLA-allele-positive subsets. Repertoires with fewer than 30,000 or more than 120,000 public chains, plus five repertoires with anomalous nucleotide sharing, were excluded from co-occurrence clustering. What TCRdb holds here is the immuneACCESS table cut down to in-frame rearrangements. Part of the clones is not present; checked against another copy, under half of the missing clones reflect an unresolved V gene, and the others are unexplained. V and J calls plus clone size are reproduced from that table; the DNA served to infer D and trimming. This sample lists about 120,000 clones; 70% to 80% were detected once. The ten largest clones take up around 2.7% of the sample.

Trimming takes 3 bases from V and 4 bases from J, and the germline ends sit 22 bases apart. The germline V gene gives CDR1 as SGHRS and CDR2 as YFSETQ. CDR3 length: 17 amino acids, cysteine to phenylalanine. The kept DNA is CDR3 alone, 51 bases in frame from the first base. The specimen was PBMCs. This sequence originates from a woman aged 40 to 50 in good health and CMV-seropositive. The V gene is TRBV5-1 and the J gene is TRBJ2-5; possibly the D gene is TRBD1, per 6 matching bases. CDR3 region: CASSSGIPRDMGETQYF. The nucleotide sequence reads TGCGCCAGCAGCTCGGGGATCCCGAGGGACATGGGAGAGACCCAGTACTTC. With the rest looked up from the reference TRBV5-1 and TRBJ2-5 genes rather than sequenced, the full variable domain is KAGVTQTPRYLIKTRGQQVTLSCSPISGHRSVSWYQQTPGQGLQFLFEYFSETQRNKGNFPGRFSGRQFSNSRSEMNVSTLELGDSALYLCASSSGIPRDMGETQYFGPGTRLLVL.